This note documents a single T cell receptor beta chain sequence. The V gene end was trimmed by 3 bases and the J gene end by 4 bases; junction bases not matched to a gene: 15. Germline loops: CDR1 MNHEY, CDR2 SMNVEV (reference sequence). The CDR3 is 17 residues long. The sample originates from a study of blood T cell repertoires in COVID-19. Looking at the study overall: Nucleic acid was either cDNA or gDNA, and it came from T cells, B-cell-depleted T cells, or PBMCs.

The table came from immunoSEQ multiplex PCR; TCRdb's copy has only in-frame clones and leaves some out. This sample has fewer than 350,000 clones, with about 85% found just once. This chain connects TRBV27 to TRBJ2-7; TRBD2 agrees at 7 bases. The sample taken for sequencing was PBMCs or T cells enriched from blood (not recorded which). This clonotype was obtained from a woman aged 30 to 39 who had been exposed to COVID-19. As DNA, the CDR3 is TGTGCCAGCAGTTTTCTTCCTAGCGGCCGTTACCCATACGAGCAGTACTTC. It translates to CASSFLPSGRYPYEQYF.